These 8 T cell receptor beta chains share one sample of origin, sequenced in a study of shared clonotypes between healthy human individuals. Profiling relied on immunoSEQ multiplex PCR, and the TCRdb table lists in-frame clones only, not all of them. The sample shows 2 million to 2.5 million clones, roughly 95% of them seen only once. The sample consisted of naive CD4+ T cells sorted from blood. Subset: CD45RA+ positively selected. The receptors were gathered from a man between 18 and 35 years old in good health.

CDR3 sequence: CASHGINKATGKLFF. The DNA for the CDR3 is TGTGCCAGTCACGGAATTAATAAAGCGACTGGAAAACTGTTTTTT. The J gene is TRBJ1-4, the V gene TRBV6-6; D call uncertain. This CDR3 contains 15 residues. Germline V lookup: CDR1 MNHNY, CDR2 SVGAGI (reference sequence). The V end was cut by 9 bases, the J end by 10 bases, with 24 bases between.

The chain links TRBV5-1 to TRBJ1-6; 10 bases agree with TRBD1. The V gene's germline CDR1 is SGHRS and CDR2 YFSETQ. V lost 0 bases, J lost 9 bases, and 3 bases stayed unmatched. The CDR3 contains 15 residues. Written as DNA, the CDR3 is TGCGCCAGCAGCTTGGAGGGACAGGGGAGTTCACCCCTCCACTTT. It translates to CASSLEGQGSSPLHF.

The chain couples TRBV5-1 to TRBJ2-7; D perhaps matches TRBD1 (6 bases). CDR3 length: 16 amino acids. Trimming took 3 bases from V and 0 from J, leaving 16 bases between them. The germline CDR1 and CDR2 sequences are SGHRS and YFSETQ. The CDR3 sequence is CASSYLDSPFSYEQYF. CDR3 nucleotide sequence: TGCGCCAGCAGCTACCTGGACAGCCCTTTCTCCTACGAGCAGTACTTC. The full variable domain, with the rest looked up from reference TRBV5-1 and TRBJ2-7, is KAGVTQTPRYLIKTRGQQVTLSCSPISGHRSVSWYQQTPGQGLQFLFEYFSETQRNKGNFPGRFSGRQFSNSRSEMNVSTLELGDSALYLCASSYLDSPFSYEQYFGPGTRLTVT.

The V gene is TRBV6-5, the J gene TRBJ1-2; D may be TRBD1 (5 bases). The CDR3 is 13 residues long. V was clipped by 6 bases and J by 2 bases, with 10 bases between them. Germline CDR1 and CDR2: MNHEY and SVGAGI. The DNA of the CDR3 is TGTGCCAGCAGCGAAGGGGTAAACTATGGCTACACCTTC. This translates into CASSEGVNYGYTF.

The chain employs TRBV5-1 and TRBJ1-1, with no clear D. In germline, CDR1 is SGHRS, CDR2 YFSETQ. The CDR3 sequence is 16 residues long. V was pared by 2 bases and J by 3 bases, with 17 bases between. CDR3 in DNA: TGCGCCAGCAGCTTTCGGACGTCCCTAAGTGACACTGAAGCTTTCTTT. This codes for CASSFRTSLSDTEAFF. Complete variable domain (other parts from reference TRBV5-1 and TRBJ1-1): KAGVTQTPRYLIKTRGQQVTLSCSPISGHRSVSWYQQTPGQGLQFLFEYFSETQRNKGNFPGRFSGRQFSNSRSEMNVSTLELGDSALYLCASSFRTSLSDTEAFFGQGTRLTVV.

This sequence joins TRBV7-2 and TRBJ2-1; weak D call: TRBD2 (6 bases). The germline V gene encodes CDR1 SGHTA and CDR2 FQGNSA. Trimming left V 5 bases short and J 0 bases short, with 14 bases between. CDR3 size: 16 residues. CDR3 sequence: CASSPLGRSSYNEQFF. CDR3 coding DNA: TGTGCCAGCAGCCCCCTGGGGAGGTCCTCCTACAATGAGCAGTTCTTC.

The sample holds one count of this clone. V gene TRBV5-1 combines with J gene TRBJ2-5; 9 positions agree with TRBD2. The junction had 5 bases not matched to a gene; V was cut back by 4 bases and J by 4 bases. The CDR3 is made up of 14 amino acids. Germline CDR1 and CDR2: SGHRS and YFSETQ. This CDR3 reads CASSRGGGAETQYF. The CDR3 bases are TGCGCCAGCAGCCGCGGCGGGGGGGCAGAGACCCAGTACTTC.

CDR3 in amino acids: CASRGLAGSSSYNEQFF. CDR3 DNA: TGTGCCAGCCGCGGACTAGCGGGTTCGAGCTCCTACAATGAGCAGTTCTTC. The rearrangement uses TRBV18 and TRBJ2-1, with 11 bases matching TRBD2. Germline V lookup: CDR1 KGHSH, CDR2 LQKENI. J lost 0 bases, V lost 8 bases, and 9 bases had no gene match. CDR3 length: 17 amino acids.